The 20 T cell receptor beta chains in this list originate from one sample, sequenced in a study of T cells in tuberculosis. After thawing and overnight rest, PBMC were stained with GMM-loaded CD1B tetramer, viability dye and anti-CD3 for sorting. The CD1B tetramers carried C32 glucose monomycolate purified from Rhodococcus equi. Sequenced by immunoSEQ multiplex PCR; TCRdb stores in-frame clones only, minus some. The sample includes 85,000 to 100,000 clones, approximately 91% of them seen just once. Sequencing was carried out using CD1b-GMM tetramer-negative cells sorted from PBMCs. The source of these receptors is an adult woman with latent tuberculosis.

The V gene is TRBV10-2, the J gene TRBJ2-5, with D perhaps TRBD2 (7 bases). The CDR3 covers 12 residues. The V gene lost 8 bases and the J gene lost 3 bases, with 10 bases spanning the gap. Per germline, CDR1 WSHSY and CDR2 SAAADI. CDR3 DNA: TGCGCCAGCGGGGGGGCCGAAGAGACCCAGTACTTC. This gives the protein CASGGAEETQYF.

The J gene is TRBJ2-7, the V gene TRBV5-6; D is unresolved. Germline CDR1 and CDR2: SGHDT and YYEEEE. This CDR3 comprises 13 residues. V was pared by 0 bases and J by 5 bases, with 9 bases between. CDR3 protein: CASSLVGRNEQYF. CDR3 sequence (DNA): TGTGCCAGCAGCTTGGTGGGCAGGAACGAGCAGTACTTC.

This sequence joins TRBV6-4 and TRBJ2-1; the match to TRBD2 covers 10 bases. V gave up 0 bases and J gave up 6 bases; unmatched junction bases: 5. The CDR3 consists of 16 residues. The germline V gene encodes CDR1 MRHNA and CDR2 SNTAGT. This CDR3 reads CASSDSQRGGLNEQFF. DNA of the CDR3: TGTGCCAGCAGTGACTCCCAGCGGGGGGGCCTCAATGAGCAGTTCTTC.

The chain combines TRBV21-1 with TRBJ2-3; the tabulated D call, TRBD2, remains unverified against the DNA. TRBV21-1 is given as a pseudogene. The CDR3 is 16 amino acids. The DNA for the CDR3 is TGTGCCAGCAGCAAAGGTCAGCGGGGGGACACAGATACGCAGTATTTT. Protein sequence: CASSKGQRGDTDTQYF.

The chain joins TRBV19 to TRBJ1-2, with 7 nucleotides matching TRBD1. Germline V CDR1 and CDR2: LNHDA, SQIVND (reference sequence). The CDR3 totals 15 residues. Trimming removed 4 bases from V and 4 bases from J; junction bases left unmatched: 9. The CDR3: CASSTVRDRLYGYTF. The CDR3 nucleotides are TGTGCCAGTAGTACGGTCCGGGACAGACTCTATGGCTACACCTTC.

The rearrangement uses TRBV27 and TRBJ2-2, with a tentative D call TRBD2 (6 bases). Trimming left V 3 bases short and J 7 bases short, with 15 bases between. Looked up from germline, CDR1 is MNHEY and CDR2 is SMNVEV (reference sequence). The CDR3 has 15 amino acids. This CDR3 is CASSLSRVSGGELFF. Written as DNA, the CDR3 is TGTGCCAGCAGTTTGAGTAGGGTTAGCGGCGGGGAGCTGTTTTTT.

This clone appeared once. The CDR3: CAWNTGDIRNTQYF. DNA for the CDR3: TGTGCCTGGAATACCGGGGACATCCGGAATACGCAGTATTTT. The chain carries TRBV30 and TRBJ2-3, with D possibly matching TRBD1 (6 bases). V was cut by 4 bases and J by 7 bases, with 18 bases left in between. Germline loops: CDR1 GTSNPN, CDR2 SVGIG (reference sequence). CDR3 length: 14 amino acids.

This clone came up a few times. V usage is TRBV7-9 and J usage is TRBJ1-1; D remains unclear. Trimming cost V 5 bases and J 0 bases, with 16 bases left between them. The V gene's germline CDR1 is SEHNR and CDR2 FQNEAQ (reference sequence). The CDR3 runs to 16 residues. CDR3 in amino acids: CASSPKRARMNTEAFF. The DNA of the CDR3 is TGTGCCAGCAGCCCCAAGCGGGCACGGATGAACACTGAAGCTTTCTTT.

The genes are TRBV19 and TRBJ1-2; D is undetermined. Germline V gene data show CDR1 as LNHDA and CDR2 as SQIVND (reference sequence). This CDR3 is built from 14 residues. CDR3 amino acids: CAAGGMDSKEGYTF. In DNA form, the CDR3 reads TGTGCTGCGGGAGGGATGGATTCAAAAGAGGGCTACACCTTC.

On this clone: The same CDR3 arises from other DNA sequences in this sample as well. This rearrangement joins TRBV5-1 to TRBJ2-3, with D possibly matching TRBD2 (6 bases). Germline V gene lookup returns CDR1 SGHRS and CDR2 YFSETQ. The CDR3 loop spans 13 amino acids. The germline V and J ends were trimmed by 3 bases and 1 base, with 6 bases remaining between them. As DNA, the CDR3 is TGCGCCAGCAGCTCGGGGGGCACAGATACGCAGTATTTT. Protein sequence: CASSSGGTDTQYF.

V usage is TRBV4-3 and J usage is TRBJ2-2; TRBD1 matches 7 bases. The CDR3 loop spans 16 amino acids. Per the germline V gene, CDR1 is LGHNA and CDR2 is YSLEER. Trimming removed 0 bases from V and 3 bases from J; junction bases left unmatched: 4. The CDR3 coding sequence is TGCGCCAGCAGCCAAGAACCCACAGGGGACACCGGGGAGCTGTTTTTT. Amino acid sequence: CASSQEPTGDTGELFF.

J is TRBJ1-1 and V is TRBV19; D remains unclear. V dropped 2 bases and J dropped 2 bases, with 9 bases sitting between them. This CDR3 is 14 amino acids long. Germline V gene sequence: CDR1 LNHDA, CDR2 SQIVND (reference sequence). The CDR3 sequence is CASSIRRGNTEAFF. In DNA, the CDR3 is TGTGCCAGTAGTATACGTCGGGGTAACACTGAAGCTTTCTTT.

The rearrangement links TRBV19 to TRBJ2-3; D is perhaps TRBD1 (6 bases). The CDR3 is made up of 14 amino acids. The germline gives CDR1 LNHDA, CDR2 SQIVND (reference sequence). With 8 bases removed from V and 2 bases from J, the gap between germline ends came to 14 bases. The CDR3 spells CASAKDSSTDTQYF. Here the CDR3 DNA reads TGTGCCAGTGCGAAGGACAGTTCCACAGATACGCAGTATTTT.

The chain employs TRBV9 and TRBJ2-5; tentative D call: TRBD1 (5 bases). The length of the CDR3 is 15 residues. V was trimmed by 0 bases and J by 2 bases, leaving 11 bases between them. CDR1 is SGDLS, CDR2 YYNGEE, per germline. The CDR3 bases are TGTGCCAGCAGCGTAGGATCAGGGCGGCAAGAGACCCAGTACTTC. Its translation: CASSVGSGRQETQYF. The full variable domain, in which reference TRBV9 and TRBJ2-5 provide the parts outside the CDR3, is DSGVTQTPKHLITATGQRVTLRCSPRSGDLSVYWYQQSLDQGLQFLIQYYNGEERAKGNILERFSAQQFPDLHSELNLSSLELGDSALYFCASSVGSGRQETQYFGPGTRLLVL.

The V gene is TRBV6-1, the J gene TRBJ2-5; the match to TRBD2 covers 8 bases. The end of the DNA aligns better with TRBJ2-7, so the J call may be wrong. CDR1 and CDR2 from the germline V gene are MNHNS and SASEGT. The CDR3 spans 14 residues. The CDR3: CASSVGAGGYEQYF. The DNA for the CDR3 is TGTGCCAGCAGCGTGGGGGCGGGGGGTTACGAGCAGTACTTC.

The CDR3 protein is CASSQDLAGHGANVLTF. The CDR3 DNA reads as TGTGCCAGCAGCCAAGATCTAGCGGGGCATGGGGCCAACGTCCTGACTTTC. V and J are TRBV4-2 and TRBJ2-6, with 9 bases identical to TRBD2. Germline CDR1 is LGHNA and CDR2 is YNFKEQ. V lost 0 bases and J lost 3; bases outside the gene matches: 3. The CDR3 sequence is 17 residues long.

This chain uses TRBV7-2 with TRBJ2-7, with D possibly matching TRBD1 (8 bases). Looked up from germline, CDR1 is SGHTA and CDR2 is FQGNSA. The ends were cut back, 2 bases at V and 3 bases at J, with 14 bases in the middle. The CDR3 is 15 residues long. The CDR3, as DNA: TGTGCCAGCAGCTTAACAGGGGGGGTCGTCTACGAGCAGTACTTC. Amino acid sequence: CASSLTGGVVYEQYF.

The chain employs TRBV28 and TRBJ2-7, with 7 positions matching TRBD1. The V segment lost 4 bases and the J segment 7 bases; nucleotides outside the gene matches: 7. Per germline, CDR1 MDHEN and CDR2 SYDVKM. This CDR3 is built from 13 residues. Here the CDR3 DNA reads TGTGCCAGCAGTTCACAGGGGATTTGGGAGCAGTACGTC. Residues: CASSSQGIWEQYV.

This chain joins TRBV5-4 and TRBJ2-2; a weak D match, TRBD2 (6 bases). The germline V and J ends were trimmed by 0 bases and 3 bases, with 9 bases remaining between them. Germline V gene lookup returns CDR1 SGHNT and CDR2 YYREEE (reference sequence). The length of the CDR3 is 15 residues. CDR3: CASSLVGGYTGELFF. The CDR3 bases are TGTGCCAGCAGCTTGGTTGGGGGGTACACCGGGGAGCTGTTTTTT.

This clone was recorded once. V gene TRBV6-6 combines with J gene TRBJ1-5, with 8 bases identical to TRBD1. V lost 6 bases and J lost 4; bases outside the gene matches: 8. Germline loops: CDR1 MNHNY, CDR2 SVGAGI (reference sequence). The CDR3 loop spans 15 amino acids. The chain's CDR3 is CASSLSDRANQPQHF. For the CDR3, the DNA is TGTGCCAGCAGCCTCTCGGACAGGGCGAATCAGCCCCAGCATTTT.